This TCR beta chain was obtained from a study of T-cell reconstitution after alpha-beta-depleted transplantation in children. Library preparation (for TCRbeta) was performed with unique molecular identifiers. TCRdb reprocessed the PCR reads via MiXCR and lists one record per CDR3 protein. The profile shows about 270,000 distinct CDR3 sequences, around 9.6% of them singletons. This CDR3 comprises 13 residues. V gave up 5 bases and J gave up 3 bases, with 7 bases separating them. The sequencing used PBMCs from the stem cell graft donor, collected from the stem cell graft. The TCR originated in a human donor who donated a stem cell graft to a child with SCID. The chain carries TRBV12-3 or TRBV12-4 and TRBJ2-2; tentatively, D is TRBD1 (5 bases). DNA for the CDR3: TGTGCCAGCAGTCCAGGGTACACCGGGGAGCTGTTTTTT. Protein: CASSPGYTGELFF.